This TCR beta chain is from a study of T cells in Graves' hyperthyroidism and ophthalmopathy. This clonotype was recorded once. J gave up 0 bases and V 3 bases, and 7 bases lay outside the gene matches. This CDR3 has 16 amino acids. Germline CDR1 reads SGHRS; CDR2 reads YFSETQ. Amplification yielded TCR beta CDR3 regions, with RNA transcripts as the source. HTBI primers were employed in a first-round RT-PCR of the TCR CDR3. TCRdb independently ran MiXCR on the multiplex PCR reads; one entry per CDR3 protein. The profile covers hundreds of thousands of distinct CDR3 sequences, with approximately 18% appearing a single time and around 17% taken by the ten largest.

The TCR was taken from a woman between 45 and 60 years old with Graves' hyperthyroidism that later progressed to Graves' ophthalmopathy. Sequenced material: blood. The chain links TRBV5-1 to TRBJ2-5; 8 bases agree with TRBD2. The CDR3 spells CASSSPAGVYQETQYF. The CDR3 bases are TGCGCCAGCAGCTCGCCAGCGGGAGTGTACCAAGAGACCCAGTACTTC.